Below, one TCR beta chain is given with its context. Its antigen is currently not known. Per-nucleotide qualities are absent, and no much larger clonotype sits a single base away. CDR1 and CDR2 were assigned from the germline V gene as SGHRS and YFSETQ. Reading from cysteine to phenylalanine, the CDR3 counts 15 amino acids. Of all the DNA, just the CDR3 is kept, 45 bases in frame from base 1. V lost 0 bases and J lost 8 bases, and the count of bases not matched to a germline gene is 7. This sample is part of a study of blood T cell repertoires in COVID-19 (TCRdb year 2020). With regard to the full study: The collaborator samples originated in the United States, Italy and Spain and spanned the acute and convalescent phases of COVID-19. The material from the prospective study consisted of cDNA or gDNA derived from T cells, B-cell-depleted T cells, or PBMCs. Deeply sampled blood TCRbeta repertoires from subjects exposed to, actively infected with, or recovered from COVID-19 were included in the dataset. The repertoires were released in a freely available public database meant as a resource for research on the immune response to SARS-CoV-2. The samples were drawn from the first 160 participants of the ongoing ImmuneRACE study and from 1,254 subjects provided by 6 global collaborators. Nearly every sample came with metadata listing a de-identified subject ID, COVID-19 status, age in years and sex. Where HLA class I and class II types were available, the types were taken from metadata supplied by the sample provider, not from assay-based typing.

TCRbeta CDR3 regions were amplified from genomic DNA by means of the immunoSEQ Assay, a bias-controlled multiplex PCR. The study's processing was this. The number of nucleated cells in each sample was estimated from the amplification of reference gene primers within the assay. To quantify the absolute abundance of each unique TCRbeta CDR3 rearrangement, sequence reads were collapsed and filtered. Productive Simpson clonality was computed per sample as the square root of Simpson's diversity index over productive rearrangements. As stored in TCRdb, this immuneACCESS dataset retains in-frame rearrangements with V and J assigned. A fraction of the clones does not appear; measured against another copy, unresolved V genes explain less than half of the discrepancy, and the remainder lacks a known reason. Clone size and V and J calls were adopted from that table, with D and trimming inferred from the DNA. The sample has 150,000 to 200,000 clones on record, 65% to 90% of them singletons. The top ten constitute nearly 15% of the sample.

Broad study findings and their caveats: The amount of clinical and demographic metadata varied by source and participant and was provided uncurated.

In the prospective study, participants were about 18 to 90 years old, resided in approximately 25 geographic areas of the United States, and were enrolled through a virtual design. In the prospective study, participants were assigned to cohorts based on the clinical history participants reported in a screening survey and a study questionnaire. Recovered participants in ImmuneRACE Cohort 3 were defined by two consecutive negative NP/OP PCR tests, clearance by a healthcare professional, or resolution of symptoms. In the prospective study, whole blood, serum and a nasopharyngeal or oropharyngeal swab were collected from each participant by mobile phlebotomists. Prospective study participants could optionally give additional blood draws and questionnaires over an approximately 2-month period. Before DNA extraction, prospective study blood samples were shipped either frozen or at room temperature.

The chain is assembled from TRBV5-1 and TRBJ1-4, with 7 bases aligning to TRBD1. The origin of this receptor is a man aged 50 to 59 who had recovered from COVID-19. The sample was PBMCs or T cells enriched from blood (not recorded which). The nucleotide sequence reads as follows: TGCGCCAGCAGCTTGGATGAGGGGGCGCGAGAAAAACTGTTTTTT. Translated, it reads CASSLDEGAREKLFF. Where the CDR3 stops, the reference TRBV5-1 and TRBJ1-4 genes take over; the full variable domain is KAGVTQTPRYLIKTRGQQVTLSCSPISGHRSVSWYQQTPGQGLQFLFEYFSETQRNKGNFPGRFSGRQFSNSRSEMNVSTLELGDSALYLCASSLDEGAREKLFFGSGTQLSVL.